The sample holds a few counts of the clone carrying this T cell receptor beta chain. Its target is not known. The data originate from a study of Ad26.COV2.S vaccination and SARS-CoV-2 variants. For the study at large: Sample donor was a member of the COV1001 Ad26.COV2.S trial arm.

Whole-study results and caveats: Whether participants received vaccine or placebo, their non-spike TCR breadth was similar.

Treatment denoted: roughly 18 received Ad26.COV2.S at low or high dose, single or two shots; about five received placebo; per-sample allocation not given. All samples were drawn on day 63, counting from the first vaccine or placebo injection. Profiled with immunoSEQ multiplex PCR; TCRdb holds only in-frame clones, not every one. The sample records a few hundred thousand clones, about 90% being singletons. This CDR3 is built from 11 residues. V was cut by 6 bases and J by 4 bases, with 10 bases left in between. Germline-derived CDR1 and CDR2 are SQVTM and ANQGSEA. The sequence derives from a person between 18 and 65 years old who received the Ad26.COV2.S COVID-19 vaccine or a placebo. This chain connects TRBV29-1 to TRBJ2-7; D gene uncertain. The sequenced sample was peripheral blood, obtained in a trial of Ad26.COV2.S vaccine versus placebo. The CDR3 DNA reads as TGCAGCGTGCGGCAGTTTTACGAGCAGTACTTC. Its protein is CSVRQFYEQYF.